The 13 T cell receptor beta chains listed next were all sequenced from one sample in a study of shared clonotypes between healthy human individuals. Sequenced by immunoSEQ multiplex PCR; TCRdb stores in-frame clones only, minus some. Of 1,100,000 or so clones in the sample, around 82% were seen once. The sequenced sample consisted of memory CD4+ T cells from PBMCs. Subset noted: CD45RA-negative fraction. The receptors come from a young man in good health. Some clones in this sample may be carry-over from other donors' samples.

The chain is built from TRBV29-1 and TRBJ1-2; 10 positions agree with TRBD1. Germline V lookup: CDR1 SQVTM, CDR2 ANQGSEA. Losses at the gene ends were 6 bases for V and 7 bases for J; bases not matched to a gene: 5. There are 12 residues in the CDR3. As DNA, the CDR3 is TGCAGCGTAGGGACAGGGGTAACTGGCTACACCTTC. It is translated as CSVGTGVTGYTF.

In its sample, this clone was seen once. V and J are TRBV9 and TRBJ2-1; either TRBD1 or TRBD2 may supply D (5 bases each). Trimming pared 4 bases from V and 10 bases from J, leaving 18 bases between. Germline V lookup: CDR1 SGDLS, CDR2 YYNGEE. The CDR3 has 14 amino acids. The CDR3 protein is CASSPERGSREQFF. CDR3 nucleotide sequence: TGTGCCAGCAGCCCCGAACGGGGCAGCCGGGAGCAGTTCTTC.

The chain has TRBV18 and TRBJ2-3; the D gene is possibly TRBD2 (6 bases). V was clipped by 0 bases and J by 6 bases, with 19 bases between them. Germline CDR1 is KGHSH and CDR2 is LQKENI. The CDR3 consists of 17 residues. CDR3 in DNA: TGTGCCAGCTCACCACCGGCGGGGTCCTACCCTAGGGATACGCAGTATTTT. Its translation is CASSPPAGSYPRDTQYF.

The chain uses TRBV15 and TRBJ2-7; 10 nucleotides align to TRBD1. Germline values: CDR1 LNHNV, CDR2 YYDKDF (reference sequence). CDR3 length: 17 residues. V lost 0 bases and J lost 1; bases outside the gene matches: 6. The CDR3 here is CATSRDYPGQGSYEQYF. The CDR3 coding sequence is TGTGCCACCAGCAGAGATTATCCGGGACAGGGGTCCTACGAGCAGTACTTC.

V is TRBV28 and J is TRBJ1-2, with a weak D call TRBD1 (6 bases). Between the trimmed V and J ends, which lost 4 bases and 5 bases, there was a span of 14 bases. The CDR3 length is 14 residues. Germline loops: CDR1 MDHEN, CDR2 SYDVKM. In DNA form, the CDR3 reads TGTGCCAGCAGTTCAACAGGGCTACTGTATGGCTACACCTTC. Its translation: CASSSTGLLYGYTF.

The chain uses TRBV6-6 and TRBJ2-7; D unclear. Germline lookup yields CDR1 MNHNY and CDR2 SVGAGI (reference sequence). Trimming shortened V by 1 base and J by 0 bases, and 13 bases separated the two germline ends. The CDR3 consists of 16 residues. CDR3 amino acids: CASSYFSASHSYEQYF. DNA of the CDR3: TGTGCCAGCAGTTACTTCTCAGCGAGCCACTCCTACGAGCAGTACTTC.

This CDR3 is CAWSVRGGGGGTDTQYF. CDR3 nucleotide sequence: TGTGCCTGGAGTGTACGCGGTGGGGGAGGGGGCACAGATACGCAGTATTTT. The chain links TRBV30 to TRBJ2-3; 7 positions match TRBD2. CDR1 and CDR2 (germline): GTSNPN, SVGIG (reference sequence). The junction had 10 bases not matched to a gene; V was cut back by 0 bases and J by 1 base. The CDR3 spans 17 residues.

The gene calls are TRBV7-2 and TRBJ2-5; the match to TRBD1 covers 7 bases. This CDR3 is built from 15 residues. CDR1 and CDR2 from the germline V gene are SGHTA and FQGNSA. V lost 5 bases, J lost 2 bases, and 8 bases stayed unmatched. The CDR3: CASSTRTGVQETQYF. The CDR3 DNA sequence: TGTGCCAGCAGCACCCGGACAGGAGTACAAGAGACCCAGTACTTC.

Worth noting for this clone: A much larger clone is a single base away; this may be a read error. The J gene is TRBJ2-7, the V gene TRBV7-9; D call uncertain. Germline-derived CDR1 and CDR2 are SEHNR and FQNEAQ (reference sequence). V was shortened by 3 bases and J by 6 bases, with 6 bases between the two germline ends. The CDR3 is 11 residues long. The CDR3 loop reads CASSFLGEQYF. CDR3 in DNA: TGTGCCAGCAGCTTCCTCGGCGAGCAGTACTTC.

In its sample, this clone was seen once. DNA for the CDR3: TGCAGCGCCCGGGGACAGGGATTATCCAAAAACATTCAGTACTTC. Amino acid sequence: CSARGQGLSKNIQYF. The genes are TRBV29-1 and TRBJ2-4, with 9 positions matching TRBD1. Germline CDR1 SQVTM, CDR2 ANQGSEA. Trimming removed 7 bases from V and 2 bases from J; junction bases left unmatched: 9. This CDR3 spans 15 amino acids.

About this clone itself: A far larger clone is a single base away, which makes a read error likely. The rearrangement joins TRBV5-1 to TRBJ1-2; the match to TRBD1 covers 8 bases. The CDR3 is made up of 14 amino acids. V gave up 0 bases and J gave up 4 bases; unmatched junction bases: 2. Germline V gene lookup returns CDR1 SGHRS and CDR2 YFSETQ. The CDR3 spells CASSLEGQAYGYTF. The DNA of the CDR3 is TGCGCCAGCAGCTTGGAGGGACAGGCCTATGGCTACACCTTC.

This chain joins TRBV28 and TRBJ2-3, with D perhaps assigned TRBD1 or TRBD2 (5 bases each). The length of the CDR3 is 13 residues. Germline values: CDR1 MDHEN, CDR2 SYDVKM. V lost 10 bases and J 2 bases, leaving 13 bases between the germline ends. The CDR3 protein is CANRDQNTDTQYF. The CDR3 DNA follows: TGTGCCAACCGGGACCAAAACACAGATACGCAGTATTTT.

In this sample, this clone turned up a few times. The chain recombines TRBV29-1 with TRBJ1-1, with D perhaps TRBD1 (6 bases). V lost 0 bases and J 4 bases, leaving 18 bases between the germline ends. The CDR3 consists of 16 residues. Germline CDR1 reads SQVTM; CDR2 reads ANQGSEA. CDR3 sequence: CSVEDLGRTEATEAFF. The CDR3 bases are TGCAGCGTTGAAGATCTGGGGAGGACAGAGGCCACTGAAGCTTTCTTT. Together with reference TRBV29-1 and TRBJ1-1, the CDR3 gives the full variable domain: SAVISQKPSRDICQRGTSLTIQCQVDSQVTMMFWYRQQPGQSLTLIATANQGSEATYESGFVIDKFPISRPNLTFSTLTVSNMSPEDSSIYLCSVEDLGRTEATEAFFGQGTRLTVV.